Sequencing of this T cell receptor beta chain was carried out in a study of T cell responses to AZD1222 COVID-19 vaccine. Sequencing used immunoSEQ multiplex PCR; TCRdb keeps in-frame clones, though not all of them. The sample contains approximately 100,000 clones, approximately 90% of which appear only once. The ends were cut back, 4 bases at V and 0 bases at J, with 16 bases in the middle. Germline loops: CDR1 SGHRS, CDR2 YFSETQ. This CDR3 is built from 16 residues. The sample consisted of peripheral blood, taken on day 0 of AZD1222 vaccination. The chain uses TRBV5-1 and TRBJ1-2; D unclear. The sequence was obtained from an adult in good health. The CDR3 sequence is CASSLGDGRPNYGYTF. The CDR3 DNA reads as TGCGCCAGCAGCCTTGGAGACGGCCGACCTAACTATGGCTACACCTTC.